These 8 T cell receptor beta chains originate from one sample sequenced in a study of cytomegalovirus exposure and HLA in healthy donors. Both 60 Vbeta primers and 13 Jbeta primers went into the PCR. Data came from immunoSEQ multiplex PCR; TCRdb stores just in-frame clones and leaves some out. This repertoire includes under 85,000 clones. Material for sequencing was PBMCs. These TCRs come from a boy under 18 in good health and CMV-seronegative.

The chain has TRBV19 and TRBJ2-7; maybe TRBD2 (6 bases). Germline assignment: CDR1 LNHDA and CDR2 SQIVND (reference sequence). The V end was cut by 3 bases, the J end by 3 bases, with 12 bases between. There are 14 residues in the CDR3. The DNA of the CDR3 is TGTGCCAGTAGTATGGAGACTAGACACTACGAGCAGTACTTC. As protein: CASSMETRHYEQYF.

A word on this clone: The same CDR3 is also encoded by other DNA sequences in this sample. The V call is TRBV7-3, the J call TRBJ2-6, with a tentative D call TRBD2 (6 bases). CDR3 length: 17 amino acids. Trimming took off 2 bases at V and 4 bases at J, with 15 bases between the two ends. Per germline, CDR1 SGHTA and CDR2 FQGTGA. CDR3 sequence reads: CASSLGPWDSGANVLTF. The CDR3 nucleotides are TGTGCCAGCAGCTTAGGGCCTTGGGACTCGGGGGCCAACGTCCTGACTTTC.

The CDR3 here is CASSRYPGTGPTGELFF. CDR3 in DNA: TGTGCCAGCAGCCGGTACCCCGGGACAGGGCCCACCGGGGAGCTGTTTTTT. This chain uses TRBV14 with TRBJ2-2; 9 positions agree with TRBD1. CDR1 SGHDN and CDR2 FVKESK come from the germline V gene. The CDR3 has 17 residues. V lost 4 bases to trimming and J lost 4 bases; unmatched junction nucleotides: 10.

The CDR3 protein is CASSPSGQGEFNGYTF. In nucleotides, the CDR3 is TGCGCCAGCAGCCCTTCGGGACAGGGGGAGTTCAATGGCTACACCTTC. This chain joins TRBV5-1 and TRBJ1-2; 11 positions match TRBD1. The V gene end was trimmed by 4 bases and the J gene end by 6 bases; junction bases not matched to a gene: 11. This CDR3 has 16 residues. Germline loops: CDR1 SGHRS, CDR2 YFSETQ. The full variable domain, in which reference TRBV5-1 and TRBJ1-2 provide the parts outside the CDR3, is KAGVTQTPRYLIKTRGQQVTLSCSPISGHRSVSWYQQTPGQGLQFLFEYFSETQRNKGNFPGRFSGRQFSNSRSEMNVSTLELGDSALYLCASSPSGQGEFNGYTFGSGTRLTVV.

This chain connects TRBV19 to TRBJ1-1; TRBD1 is a possible D gene (5 bases). The CDR3 is made up of 13 amino acids. Germline CDR1 LNHDA, CDR2 SQIVND (reference sequence). V lost 9 bases, J lost 2 bases, and 13 bases lay in between. CDR3 nucleotide sequence: TGTGCCAGCATTCGGGGGGAAAACACTGAAGCTTTCTTT. Translated: CASIRGENTEAFF.

The J gene is TRBJ2-3, the V gene TRBV5-8; 11 nucleotides match TRBD2. The CDR3 sequence is 19 residues long. V shed 3 bases, J shed 0 bases, and the junction held 12 bases outside the gene matches. Looked up from germline, CDR1 is SGHTS and CDR2 is YDEGEE. The CDR3 protein is CASSYGGTSGPASTDTQYF. Written as DNA, the CDR3 is TGTGCCAGCAGCTACGGAGGGACTAGCGGACCCGCTAGCACAGATACGCAGTATTTT.

The chain combines TRBV12-5 with TRBJ1-1, with D maybe TRBD1 (5 bases). Deletions cut 4 bases from V and 0 bases from J, with 9 bases between. The length of the CDR3 is 14 residues. Germline-derived CDR1 and CDR2 are LGHNT and FRNRAP. The CDR3 nucleotides read TGTGCTAGTGGTTCCTGGGGCATGAACACTGAAGCTTTCTTT. Its protein is CASGSWGMNTEAFF. Filled out from reference TRBV12-5 and TRBJ1-1, the complete variable domain reads DARVTQTPRHKVTEMGQEVTMRCQPILGHNTVFWYRQTMMQGLELLAYFRNRAPLDDSGMPKDRFSAEMPDATLATLKIQPSEPRDSAVYFCASGSWGMNTEAFFGQGTRLTVV.

The chain uses TRBV5-6 and TRBJ1-4, with D possibly TRBD1 on 5 matching bases. There are 14 residues in the CDR3. V lost 2 bases to trimming and J lost 4 bases, with 9 bases between them. Germline loops: CDR1 SGHDT, CDR2 YYEEEE. The CDR3 DNA follows: TGTGCCAGCAGCTTAGGACACCTTAATGAAAAACTGTTTTTT. As protein: CASSLGHLNEKLFF. Variable domain in full (rest from reference TRBV5-6 and TRBJ1-4): DAGVTQSPTHLIKTRGQQVTLRCSPKSGHDTVSWYQQALGQGPQFIFQYYEEEERQRGNFPDRFSGHQFPNYSSELNVNALLLGDSALYLCASSLGHLNEKLFFGSGTQLSVL.